These T cell receptor beta chains were read from a single sample in a study of T cells after yellow fever vaccination. Each CDR3 protein gets one entry after TCRdb re-called the 5' RACE reads with MiXCR. The data hold 100,000 to 150,000 distinct CDR3 sequences, with roughly 8.2% observed a single time. Sequences were derived from CD8+ T cells sorted from PBMCs, sampled on the day of the yellow fever booster vaccination. These receptors all come from a man aged 18 to 30 who received the YFV17D yellow fever vaccine. Both conserved end residues are part of each CDR3. A D gene is named only where the DNA matches it firmly. Rows may omit the clone size; those that give it use once, few, many or a size class.

TRBV28	-	few	TRBJ1-4	14	CASSLGSTNEKLFF	TGTGCCAGCAGCCTGGGGAGCACTAATGAAAAACTGTTTTTT
TRBV19	TRBD1	few	TRBJ1-6	15	CASSFWTGEGSPLHF	TGTGCCAGTAGTTTCTGGACAGGGGAAGGATCACCCCTCCACTTT
TRBV11-2	TRBD1	-	TRBJ1-2	17	CASSLANSGTGFRTETF	TGTGCCAGCAGCTTAGCCAATTCCGGGACAGGATTCCGGACGGAAACCTTC
TRBV24-1	TRBD1	few	TRBJ2-5	13	CATSGTGQETQYF	TGTGCCACCAGTGGGACAGGCCAAGAGACCCAGTACTTC
TRBV29-1	TRBD1	-	TRBJ2-7	13	CSMRGQGLSEQYF	TGCAGCATGAGGGGACAGGGCCTCTCCGAGCAGTACTTC
TRBV29-1	-	few	TRBJ1-1	15	CSVEEGRGVVTEAFF	TGCAGCGTTGAAGAAGGGCGGGGAGTTGTCACTGAAGCTTTCTTT
TRBV27	-	few	TRBJ1-4	14	CASSAGVVGEKLFF	TGTGCCAGCAGTGCCGGGGTGGTAGGGGAAAAACTGTTTTTT
TRBV10-3	TRBD1	-	TRBJ2-6	17	CAIGIAQGASGANVLTF	TGTGCCATCGGTATTGCACAGGGGGCATCTGGGGCCAACGTCCTGACTTTC
TRBV7-9	TRBD2	few	TRBJ2-3	16	CASRLTSGDSTDTQYF	TGTGCCAGCAGATTGACTAGCGGGGATAGCACAGATACGCAGTATTTT
TRBV11-2	TRBD1	-	TRBJ2-1	15	CASSSGQSSYNEQFF	TGTGCCAGCAGTTCGGGACAGAGCTCCTACAATGAGCAGTTCTTC
TRBV7-8	-	few	TRBJ1-4	15	CASSTEVAGGEKLFF	TGTGCCAGCAGCACAGAAGTGGCCGGAGGAGAAAAACTGTTTTTT
TRBV12-3/TRBV12-4	TRBD2	-	TRBJ2-7	13	CASSPGLADPGYF	TGTGCCAGCAGCCCGGGACTAGCGGATCCAGGGTACTTC
TRBV15	-	many	TRBJ2-3	17	CATSTESDLKTPDTQYF	TGTGCCACCAGCACCGAGTCGGACCTCAAAACCCCGGATACGCAGTATTTT
TRBV7-6	TRBD2	few	TRBJ2-6	17	CASSLVSGGSGANVLTF	TGTGCCAGCAGCTTAGTTTCGGGAGGCTCTGGGGCCAACGTCCTGACTTTC
TRBV12-5	TRBD1	-	TRBJ1-5	15	CASGFGQGITQPQHF	TGTGCTAGTGGTTTTGGACAGGGAATCACTCAGCCCCAGCATTTT
TRBV12-3/TRBV12-4	-	-	TRBJ2-3	11	CASSPSRAQYF	TGTGCCAGCAGTCCCTCCCGGGCGCAGTATTTT
TRBV9	-	many	TRBJ2-1	15	CASSVVVGGSNEQFF	TGTGCCAGCAGCGTAGTGGTGGGGGGCTCGAATGAGCAGTTCTTC
TRBV7-2	-	few	TRBJ1-5	17	CASSLFGAPYGNQPQHF	TGTGCCAGCAGCTTATTTGGGGCCCCATATGGCAATCAGCCCCAGCATTTT
TRBV6-6	-	-	TRBJ1-1	12	CASSSGRTEAFF	TGTGCCAGCAGCTCGGGCCGCACTGAAGCTTTCTTT
TRBV12-3/TRBV12-4	-	few	TRBJ1-6	14	CASSLSGANSPLHF	TGTGCCAGCAGTTTATCGGGGGCTAATTCACCCCTCCACTTT
TRBV7-9	-	-	TRBJ1-1	14	CASSLPFGVTEAFF	TGTGCCAGCAGCTTACCGTTCGGGGTCACTGAAGCTTTCTTT
TRBV4-1	-	-	TRBJ2-2	15	CASSQTTGNTGELFF	TGCGCCAGCAGCCAGACGACAGGAAACACCGGGGAGCTGTTTTTT
TRBV4-1	-	-	TRBJ1-1	17	CASSPLGGRIGNTEAFF	TGCGCCAGCAGCCCCCTAGGGGGGCGTATTGGGAACACTGAAGCTTTCTTT
TRBV12-3/TRBV12-4	-	few	TRBJ1-5	21	CASSGTSGGAPGGTSNQPQHF	TGTGCCAGCAGTGGGACCTCCGGGGGGGCCCCGGGAGGTACGAGCAATCAGCCCCAGCATTTT
TRBV28	-	-	TRBJ1-2	12	CASSLAGNGYTF	TGTGCCAGCAGTTTGGCAGGGAATGGCTACACCTTC
TRBV5-1	TRBD1	many	TRBJ1-2	16	CASSSEGTGGIYGYTF	TGCGCCAGCAGCTCGGAAGGGACAGGCGGCATCTATGGCTACACCTTC
TRBV29-1	-	few	TRBJ2-6	14	CSVQQGTGANVLTF	TGCAGCGTTCAACAGGGAACTGGGGCCAACGTCCTGACTTTC
TRBV4-1	-	-	TRBJ2-5	15	CASSQAQRGQETQYF	TGCGCCAGCAGCCAAGCCCAGCGCGGGCAAGAGACCCAGTACTTC
TRBV4-1	TRBD2	-	TRBJ2-5	14	CASSQLGLEETQYF	TGCGCCAGCAGCCAACTAGGACTAGAAGAGACCCAGTACTTC
TRBV4-1	-	many	TRBJ1-1	14	CASSPWAANTEAFF	TGCGCCAGCAGCCCGTGGGCGGCGAACACTGAAGCTTTCTTT
TRBV6-1	-	few	TRBJ2-7	13	CATGDGGIYEQYF	TGTGCCACCGGGGACGGCGGTATCTACGAGCAGTACTTC
TRBV6-5	TRBD1	-	TRBJ2-3	14	CATSGQGFADTQYF	TGTGCCACCTCCGGACAGGGGTTTGCAGATACGCAGTATTTT
TRBV6-2/TRBV6-3	-	-	TRBJ2-1	12	CASSSTAYEQFF	TGTGCCAGCAGTTCTACCGCTTATGAGCAGTTCTTC
TRBV12-3/TRBV12-4	-	-	TRBJ1-2	11	CASLGVYGYTF	TGTGCCAGCTTAGGAGTATATGGCTACACCTTC
TRBV28	-	-	TRBJ2-2	15	CASSFSGAIGGELFF	TGTGCCAGCAGTTTCTCCGGGGCCATCGGCGGGGAGCTGTTTTTT
TRBV6-2/TRBV6-3	-	few	TRBJ2-5	11	CASMMMETQYF	TGTGCCAGCATGATGATGGAGACCCAGTACTTC
TRBV2	TRBD2	few	TRBJ2-1	15	CASSDPTSGGHEQFF	TGTGCCAGCAGTGATCCGACTAGCGGGGGTCACGAGCAGTTCTTC
TRBV14	-	few	TRBJ1-3	16	CASSQVEGLSGNTIYF	TGTGCCAGCAGCCAAGTGGAAGGGCTCTCTGGAAACACCATATATTTT